The 29 T cell receptor beta chains below all came from one sample that was sequenced in a study of blood T cell repertoires in COVID-19. The table came from immunoSEQ multiplex PCR; TCRdb's copy has only in-frame clones and leaves some out. Of about 300,000 clones listed, roughly 89% are singletons. Sequencing was carried out using PBMCs or T cells enriched from blood (not recorded which). These receptors originate from a woman between 40 and 50 years old who had recovered from COVID-19.

The V gene is TRBV6-2 or TRBV6-3, the J gene TRBJ2-5; 10 positions match TRBD2. V lost 2 bases and J lost 3; bases outside the gene matches: 6. Germline V lookup: CDR1 MNHEY, CDR2 SVGEGT. The CDR3 totals 16 residues. CDR3 nucleotides: TGTGCCAGCAGTTACCCGACTAGCGGGTACAAAGAGACCCAGTACTTC. This translates into CASSYPTSGYKETQYF.

The V and J genes are TRBV9 and TRBJ2-3; 13 nucleotides line up with TRBD2. The germline gives CDR1 SGDLS, CDR2 YYNGEE. Trimming removed 4 bases from V and 6 bases from J; junction bases left unmatched: 5. The CDR3 consists of 15 residues. CDR3 nucleotides: TGTGCCAGCAGCAAGGGACTAGCGGGGCCCGATACGCAGTATTTT. Residues: CASSKGLAGPDTQYF.

The V call is TRBV6-2 or TRBV6-3, the J call TRBJ2-5; a possible D gene is TRBD1 (5 bases). The CDR3 is 14 residues long. Per the germline V gene, CDR1 is MNHEY and CDR2 is SVGEGT. V lost 0 bases and J lost 4, with 9 bases in between. CDR3 loop: CASSYSGAGETQYF. The DNA for the CDR3 is TGTGCCAGCAGTTACTCAGGGGCAGGAGAGACCCAGTACTTC.

This chain links TRBV5-1 with TRBJ1-1, with D maybe TRBD1 (5 bases). Trimming removed 3 bases from V and 1 base from J, with 16 bases in between. CDR3 size: 16 residues. Germline V gene sequence: CDR1 SGHRS, CDR2 YFSETQ. The CDR3 DNA sequence: TGCGCCAGCAGCTCCGGGGGAGGCCTCGGGAACACTGAAGCTTTCTTT. This codes for CASSSGGGLGNTEAFF.

The rearrangement uses TRBV30 and TRBJ1-5; possible D gene TRBD1, 5 bases. Germline V gives CDR1 GTSNPN, CDR2 SVGIG (reference sequence). CDR3 length: 15 amino acids. V dropped 2 bases and J dropped 5 bases, with 16 bases sitting between them. CDR3 coding DNA: TGTGCCTGGAGTAAGGGGTTGACCATTGATCAGCCCCAGCATTTT. It specifies CAWSKGLTIDQPQHF.

The V and J genes are TRBV18 and TRBJ1-2; TRBD1 might be the D (6 bases). V shed 2 bases and J shed 3 bases, with 19 bases lying between them. From germline, CDR1 is KGHSH and CDR2 LQKENI. The CDR3 sequence is 17 residues long. For the CDR3, the DNA is TGTGCCAGCTCACCAAGAGTTGTACAGGGAGGGGACTATGGCTACACCTTC. This encodes CASSPRVVQGGDYGYTF.

Comments on this clone: This could be a read error, since a much larger clone is one nucleotide away. The rearrangement uses TRBV5-5 and TRBJ1-2; 7 bases are a match to TRBD1. The J segment lost 2 bases and the V segment lost 5 bases, leaving 0 bases of the junction unmatched. The CDR3 contains 12 residues. Germline V gene lookup returns CDR1 SGHKS and CDR2 YYEKEE (reference sequence). The CDR3 sequence is CASRQGNYGYTF. CDR3 sequence (DNA): TGTGCCAGCAGACAGGGGAACTATGGCTACACCTTC.

The J gene is TRBJ1-1, the V gene TRBV7-3; D is ambiguous. This CDR3 spans 12 amino acids. Germline assignment: CDR1 SGHTA and CDR2 FQGTGA. Trimming cost V 1 base and J 8 bases, with 8 bases left between them. CDR3 sequence (DNA): TGTGCCAGCAGCTTAATCGGGAGCGAAGCTTTCTTT. Amino acid sequence: CASSLIGSEAFF.

The V gene is TRBV3-1 (or the pseudogene TRBV3-2), the J gene TRBJ2-2; TRBD2 aligns across 10 bases. There are 17 residues in the CDR3. The V segment lost 2 bases and the J segment 1 base; nucleotides outside the gene matches: 4. Looked up from germline, CDR1 is LGHDT and CDR2 is YNNKEL (reference sequence). CDR3: CASSQFGLAENTGELFF. The CDR3 DNA is TGTGCCAGCAGCCAATTCGGACTAGCGGAGAACACCGGGGAGCTGTTTTTT.

This rearrangement joins TRBV7-8 to TRBJ1-2; the match to TRBD1 covers 8 bases. With V trimmed by 4 bases and J by 5 bases, 3 bases remained unmatched. The germline CDR1 and CDR2 sequences are SGHVS and FQNEAQ. The CDR3 runs to 13 residues. CDR3 in amino acids: CASSSGQGYGYTF. CDR3 coding DNA: TGTGCCAGCAGCTCCGGACAGGGTTATGGCTACACCTTC.

The chain links TRBV4-1 to TRBJ2-5; TRBD2 agrees at 12 bases. Per the germline V gene, CDR1 is MGHRA and CDR2 is YSYEKL. The ends lost 1 base at V and 5 bases at J; junction bases unmatched: 5. The CDR3 is made up of 16 amino acids. The CDR3 reads CASSQVGLAGGETQYF. CDR3 DNA sequence: TGCGCCAGCAGCCAAGTGGGGCTAGCGGGAGGGGAGACCCAGTACTTC.

The chain joins TRBV7-3 to TRBJ2-3; tentative D call: TRBD2 (6 bases). The germline gives CDR1 SGHTA, CDR2 FQGTGA. The ends were cut back, 5 bases at V and 4 bases at J, with 16 bases in the middle. The CDR3 consists of 15 residues. The CDR3 here is CASSPGGSLADTQYF. The CDR3 nucleotides are TGTGCCAGCAGCCCCGGGGGATCTTTGGCAGATACGCAGTATTTT.

The chain uses TRBV19 and TRBJ1-1; 7 positions match TRBD1. Germline values: CDR1 LNHDA, CDR2 SQIVND (reference sequence). V lost 6 bases, J lost 1 base, and 8 bases stayed unmatched. CDR3 length equals 15 residues. This chain's CDR3 is CASSRAGGSNTEAFF. CDR3 in DNA: TGTGCCAGTAGCCGAGCAGGGGGGTCGAACACTGAAGCTTTCTTT.

CDR3: CASSGPGQFHEQYF. In DNA form, the CDR3 reads TGTGCCAGCAGTGGACCCGGACAGTTCCACGAGCAGTACTTC. The chain joins TRBV28 to TRBJ2-7; D perhaps matches TRBD1 (6 bases). The CDR3 extends over 14 amino acids. Germline CDR1 and CDR2: MDHEN and SYDVKM. Trimming stripped 5 bases from V and 5 bases from J, with 16 bases between.

The J gene is TRBJ1-2, the V gene TRBV7-9; D is ambiguous. Deletions cut 5 bases from V and 2 bases from J, with 12 bases between. The CDR3 runs to 14 residues. Germline V CDR1 and CDR2: SEHNR, FQNEAQ (reference sequence). The CDR3 DNA reads as TGTGCCAGCAGCAAGGAGGTCGCGAACTATGGCTACACCTTC. As protein: CASSKEVANYGYTF.

Only one count was recorded for this clone. This chain joins TRBV4-1 and TRBJ1-2, with 9 bases that match TRBD1. Trimming at V came to 3 bases and at J to 6 bases, leaving 8 bases not matched to a gene. Germline loops: CDR1 MGHRA, CDR2 YSYEKL. The CDR3 extends over 15 amino acids. The CDR3 nucleotides read TGCGCCAGCAGCCACCTGGGACAGGGTAAGGATGGCTACACCTTC. It translates to CASSHLGQGKDGYTF.

In its sample, this clone was seen a few times. This sequence joins TRBV7-2 and TRBJ2-7; no definite D call. Germline V gene data show CDR1 as SGHTA and CDR2 as FQGNSA. Trimming pared 2 bases from V and 5 bases from J, leaving 7 bases between. The CDR3 loop spans 12 amino acids. CDR3 sequence: CASSLRLHEQYF. Here the CDR3 DNA reads TGTGCCAGCAGCTTAAGACTCCACGAGCAGTACTTC.

The chain recombines TRBV6-5 with TRBJ2-1, with TRBD2 matching over 7 bases. Trimming took 2 bases from V and 4 from J; bases not matched to a gene: 2. Per the germline V gene, CDR1 is MNHEY and CDR2 is SVGAGI. CDR3 length: 14 residues. The CDR3 bases are TGTGCCAGCAGTTACAGCGGGGTTTACAATGAGCAGTTCTTC. Its protein product is CASSYSGVYNEQFF.

This sequence joins TRBV29-1 and TRBJ1-5; D gene uncertain. CDR1 and CDR2 from the germline V gene are SQVTM and ANQGSEA. V dropped 6 bases and J dropped 5 bases, with 17 bases sitting between them. This CDR3 has 14 residues. CDR3 protein: CSVGPGEIDQPQHF. The CDR3, as DNA: TGCAGCGTCGGACCCGGGGAGATAGATCAGCCCCAGCATTTT.

This clone appeared a single time. The chain couples TRBV6-2 or TRBV6-3 to TRBJ2-1; 12 bases match TRBD2. J was trimmed by 2 bases and V by 2 bases; bases with no gene match: 10. CDR3 length: 19 residues. The germline gives CDR1 MNHEY, CDR2 SVGEGT. The CDR3 loop is CASSYETSGRTWPYNEQFF. As DNA, the CDR3 is TGTGCCAGCAGTTACGAAACTAGCGGGAGGACCTGGCCCTACAATGAGCAGTTCTTC.

The rearrangement uses TRBV27 and TRBJ1-1; D ambiguous. CDR1 is MNHEY and CDR2 is SMNVEV in the germline V gene (reference sequence). This CDR3 contains 13 residues. V lost 6 bases to trimming and J lost 4 bases, with 12 bases between them. CDR3: CASSLEGGTEAFF. CDR3 nucleotides: TGTGCCAGCAGCTTGGAGGGTGGCACTGAAGCTTTCTTT.

The chain employs TRBV15 and TRBJ1-5; D remains unclear. This CDR3 spans 14 amino acids. Germline CDR1 reads LNHNV; CDR2 reads YYDKDF (reference sequence). Trimming pared 1 base from V and 4 bases from J, leaving 8 bases between. CDR3: CATSRGALNQPQHF. Written as DNA, the CDR3 is TGTGCCACCAGCAGAGGGGCTCTTAATCAGCCCCAGCATTTT. Full variable domain (rest looked up from reference TRBV15 and TRBJ1-5): DAMVIQNPRYQVTQFGKPVTLSCSQTLNHNVMYWYQQKSSQAPKLLFHYYDKDFNNEADTPDNFQSRRPNTSFCFLDIRSPGLGDTAMYLCATSRGALNQPQHFGDGTRLSIL.

The rearrangement links TRBV14 to TRBJ2-2; 8 nucleotides line up with TRBD1. The germline V gene encodes CDR1 SGHDN and CDR2 FVKESK. This CDR3 is built from 16 residues. The V and J ends lost 1 base and 4 bases, in that order; junction bases with no gene match: 5. In nucleotides, the CDR3 is TGTGCCAGCAGCCAAGTCGGACAGGGAATCACCGGGGAGCTGTTTTTT. It specifies CASSQVGQGITGELFF.

The CDR3 loop is CSVEGWGPYNEQFF. CDR3 coding DNA: TGCAGCGTTGAAGGGTGGGGGCCTTACAATGAGCAGTTCTTC. The chain combines TRBV29-1 with TRBJ2-1; D is possibly TRBD1 (6 bases). The CDR3 extends over 14 amino acids. CDR1 and CDR2 (germline): SQVTM, ANQGSEA. Trimming stripped 1 base from V and 4 bases from J, with 11 bases between.

This chain uses TRBV5-1 with TRBJ2-7; D might be TRBD2 (5 bases). V was pared by 6 bases and J by 1 base, with 11 bases between. Germline CDR1 and CDR2: SGHRS and YFSETQ. The CDR3 runs 13 residues. CDR3 protein: CASKRTESYEQYF. CDR3 DNA sequence: TGCGCCAGCAAAAGGACTGAATCCTACGAGCAGTACTTC.

The chain has TRBV12-3 or TRBV12-4 and TRBJ2-7; perhaps TRBD1 as D (5 bases). Between the trimmed V and J ends, which lost 5 bases and 3 bases, there was a span of 11 bases. The CDR3 sequence is 13 residues long. The CDR3 DNA reads TGTGCCAGCAGTCTGTCCAGGGTCTACGAGCAGTACTTC. Encoded protein: CASSLSRVYEQYF.

The V gene is TRBV19, the J gene TRBJ1-6; a weak D match, TRBD1 (5 bases). Germline V gene sequence: CDR1 LNHDA, CDR2 SQIVND (reference sequence). The CDR3 is made up of 17 amino acids. The germline V and J ends were trimmed by 1 base and 7 bases, with 17 bases remaining between them. Written as DNA, the CDR3 is TGTGCCAGTAGTATAGCCCACGGGACTGCAGAGAATTCACCCCTCCACTTT. Protein sequence: CASSIAHGTAENSPLHF.

The chain uses TRBV13 and TRBJ1-2; D may be TRBD1 (5 bases). The V gene lost 2 bases and the J gene lost 5 bases, with 15 bases spanning the gap. Germline V CDR1 and CDR2: PRHDT, FYEKMQ (reference sequence). This CDR3 region has 15 residues. The CDR3 DNA follows: TGTGCCAGCAGCTTAAGTACAGGCACCGGTTATGGCTACACCTTC. Translation: CASSLSTGTGYGYTF.

The chain uses TRBV5-1 and TRBJ2-2; unclear D gene. Trimming cost V 0 bases and J 2 bases, with 5 bases left between them. The V gene's germline CDR1 is SGHRS and CDR2 YFSETQ. This CDR3 contains 14 residues. The CDR3 DNA sequence: TGCGCCAGCAGCTTGGACAGAAACACCGGGGAGCTGTTTTTT. Its protein product is CASSLDRNTGELFF. Full variable domain (remainder filled in from reference TRBV5-1 and TRBJ2-2): KAGVTQTPRYLIKTRGQQVTLSCSPISGHRSVSWYQQTPGQGLQFLFEYFSETQRNKGNFPGRFSGRQFSNSRSEMNVSTLELGDSALYLCASSLDRNTGELFFGEGSRLTVL.